The rows below give T cell receptor beta chains drawn from one sample of a study of blood T cell repertoires in COVID-19. Only in-frame clones appear in the TCRdb table, and some are missing; sequencing was by immunoSEQ multiplex PCR. The table records more than 85,000 clones, approximately 88% of them present only once. Source material: peripheral blood. These receptors were obtained from a woman aged 55-69 years with acute or convalescent COVID-19. Both conserved end residues are part of each CDR3. A D gene is named only where the DNA matches it firmly. Clone size is shown for a subset of rows, as once, few, many or a class of expanded clone.

clone_size,j_call,d_call,v_call,cdr3_nt,cdr3_aa
.,TRBJ2-5,.,TRBV5-1,TGCGCCAGCAGCCGCAGGGGACGTCAAGAGACCCAGTACTTC,CASSRRGRQETQYF
few,TRBJ1-2,.,TRBV3-1/TRBV3-2,TGTGCCAGCAGCCAAGATTTTGAAGTAAAGGGGCGGTATTATGGCTACACCTTC,CASSQDFEVKGRYYGYTF
.,TRBJ2-7,.,TRBV19,TGTGCCAGTAGTATAGGGACAGCGGATTACGAGCAGTACTTC,CASSIGTADYEQYF
.,TRBJ2-3,TRBD2,TRBV19,TGTGCCAGTAGCCCGAGCGGGGGCGGCTTCGATACGCAGTATTTT,CASSPSGGGFDTQYF
few,TRBJ2-1,.,TRBV7-9,TGTGCCAGCAGCTTAGATATCGACAATGAGCAGTTCTTC,CASSLDIDNEQFF
.,TRBJ1-1,.,TRBV6-5,TGTGCCAGCAGACCCGAGGGGACAAGCACTGAAGCTTTCTTT,CASRPEGTSTEAFF
.,TRBJ2-3,.,TRBV5-1,TGCGCCAGCAGCTCTACCTTGGATACGCAGTATTTT,CASSSTLDTQYF
.,TRBJ1-3,.,TRBV4-1,TGCGCCAGCAGCCAAGACAGGGGAAACACCATATATTTT,CASSQDRGNTIYF
.,TRBJ2-3,.,TRBV9,TGTGCCAGCAGCGTAGCCCCGACTCCTACAGATACGCAGTATTTT,CASSVAPTPTDTQYF
.,TRBJ2-5,.,TRBV2,TGTGCCAGCAGTTATCAGGGACTAGAGACCCAGTACTTC,CASSYQGLETQYF
few,TRBJ1-4,.,TRBV19,TGTGCCAGTACTACCCAGTCGGGGGTGGAAAAACTGTTTTTT,CASTTQSGVEKLFF
.,TRBJ1-4,TRBD1,TRBV6-5,TGTGCCAGCAGTTTACAGGGGACAACTAATGAAAAACTGTTTTTT,CASSLQGTTNEKLFF
.,TRBJ1-5,.,TRBV6-5,TGTGCCAGCAGTAACCGGGAAAGCAATCAGCCCCAGCATTTT,CASSNRESNQPQHF
.,TRBJ2-7,.,TRBV6-6,TGTGCCAGCAGTTACCCTCCTCGCGAGCAGTACTTC,CASSYPPREQYF
.,TRBJ2-7,TRBD2,TRBV28,TGTGCCAGCAGGTCTAGCGGGGGGGCCTACGAGCAGTACTTC,CASRSSGGAYEQYF
once,TRBJ1-4,.,TRBV21-1,TGTGCCAGCAGCAAAGGGCCTGGGCCGCATAATGAAAAACTGTTTTTT,CASSKGPGPHNEKLFF
once,TRBJ1-2,.,TRBV20-1,TGCAGTGTACCGGATGGCTACACCTTC,CSVPDGYTF
.,TRBJ1-5,.,TRBV4-1,TGCGCCAGCAGCCAAGTTATCCAGGGTGGTCAGCCCCAGCATTTT,CASSQVIQGGQPQHF
few,TRBJ1-1,TRBD1,TRBV19,TGTGCCAGTAGTATAAGGGGGCGGAACACTGAAGCTTTCTTT,CASSIRGRNTEAFF
.,TRBJ1-5,.,TRBV28,TGTGCCAGCAAAAAGGACAGTTACAATCAGCCCCAGCATTTT,CASKKDSYNQPQHF
.,TRBJ1-1,.,TRBV5-8,TGTGCCAGCAGTTGGACAGACGAGAACACTGAAGCTTTCTTT,CASSWTDENTEAFF
.,TRBJ1-6,TRBD1,TRBV20-1,TGCAGTGCTAGTTCGGGCGACAGGGCAAATTCACCCCTCCACTTT,CSASSGDRANSPLHF
.,TRBJ1-1,TRBD1,TRBV10-3,TGTGCCATCAGTGAGCTACAGGGGGACCCTGAAGCTTTCTTT,CAISELQGDPEAFF
.,TRBJ2-3,.,TRBV5-1,TGCGCCAGCAGCAGAACTGCTAGCACAGATACGCAGTATTTT,CASSRTASTDTQYF
.,TRBJ1-1,.,TRBV30,TGTGCCTGGAGTGGGAATACAGGTTCCCGAGCTTTCTTT,CAWSGNTGSRAFF
.,TRBJ2-2,TRBD1,TRBV10-2,TGCGCCAGCAGTGAGTGGCTGGACAGGGGGCGCACCGGGGAGCTGTTTTTT,CASSEWLDRGRTGELFF
once,TRBJ2-1,.,TRBV3-1/TRBV3-2,TGTGCCAGCAGCCCTCGTCGGGTCTCGTTACGCAATGAGCAGTTCTTC,CASSPRRVSLRNEQFF
.,TRBJ1-3,.,TRBV15,TGTGCCACCAGCAACGGCCCCATCAGGCCTGGAAACACCATATATTTT,CATSNGPIRPGNTIYF
.,TRBJ2-3,.,TRBV11-3,TGTGCCAGCAGCCGATTAGACACAGATACGCAGTATTTT,CASSRLDTDTQYF
.,TRBJ2-3,TRBD2,TRBV5-4,TGTGCCAGCAGCTTAGGACTTGGCGGGGGACTATTCACAGATACGCAGTATTTT,CASSLGLGGGLFTDTQYF
few,TRBJ2-1,.,TRBV7-3,TGTGCCAGCAGCCCTAGCTCCTACAATGAGCAGTTCTTC,CASSPSSYNEQFF
few,TRBJ1-1,.,TRBV29-1,TGCAGCGTTCCCGGGATCTACACTGAAGCTTTCTTT,CSVPGIYTEAFF
.,TRBJ1-2,TRBD1,TRBV5-1,TGCGCCAGCAGCCGGGACAGGGGGGTATCTAACTATGGCTACACCTTC,CASSRDRGVSNYGYTF
.,TRBJ1-2,TRBD1,TRBV6-1,TGTGCCAGCAGTGAAACAGGGGTGAGCTATGGCTACACCTTC,CASSETGVSYGYTF
.,TRBJ1-1,TRBD1,TRBV5-4,TGTGCCAGCAGCTCTGGACAGGGGATCGACACTGAAGCTTTCTTT,CASSSGQGIDTEAFF
few,TRBJ2-3,TRBD2,TRBV6-6,TGTGCCAGCCATCAGACCCTTAGCGGGCGCACAGATACGCAGTATTTT,CASHQTLSGRTDTQYF
.,TRBJ2-1,TRBD1,TRBV7-2,TGTGCCAGCAGCCCAATGACAGGGTTCCCCCACAATGAGCAGTTCTTC,CASSPMTGFPHNEQFF
once,TRBJ2-2,.,TRBV11-3,TGTGCCAGCAGCCCAGGGGTTGGGGAGCTGTTTTTT,CASSPGVGELFF
.,TRBJ1-2,TRBD1,TRBV6-1,TGTGCCAGCAGTGAAGCGGAAGGGGGCGAAGGCTACACCTTC,CASSEAEGGEGYTF
.,TRBJ1-2,TRBD1,TRBV18,TGTGCCAGCTCACCGGGACAGGGTTACTATGGCTACACCTTC,CASSPGQGYYGYTF
few,TRBJ1-3,.,TRBV30,TGTGCCTGGAGAGCTGGGGGGGGATCTGGAAACACCATATATTTT,CAWRAGGGSGNTIYF
.,TRBJ1-4,.,TRBV10-3,TGTGCCATCAGTGAGTCGACCGGGGCTAATGAAAAACTGTTTTTT,CAISESTGANEKLFF
.,TRBJ1-4,.,TRBV19,TGTGCCAGTAGTCCCGCCGGGGGGGGCCCTAATGAAAAACTGTTTTTT,CASSPAGGGPNEKLFF
.,TRBJ1-2,TRBD1,TRBV3-1/TRBV3-2,TGTGCCAGCACCCCACTCTCAGGGGGCGGTAACTATGGCTACACCTTC,CASTPLSGGGNYGYTF
many,TRBJ2-5,.,TRBV30,TGTGCCTGGAGTACGGGGTCGGAAGAGACCCAGTACTTC,CAWSTGSEETQYF
.,TRBJ2-1,TRBD2,TRBV7-6,TGTGCCAGCAGCTTAGGCGGGGGAAACTACAATGAGCAGTTCTTC,CASSLGGGNYNEQFF
.,TRBJ2-7,TRBD1,TRBV30,TGTGCCTGGAGTGATACGGGACAGCGAGGCTTC,CAWSDTGQRGF
.,TRBJ1-2,.,TRBV5-1,TGCGCCAGCAGCTTGGCCTTCGGGGGGCAGGGCTATGGCTACACCTTC,CASSLAFGGQGYGYTF
.,TRBJ2-7,TRBD1,TRBV6-5,TGTGCCAGCAGCGGGACAGGGCTCGGGTACGAGCAGTACTTC,CASSGTGLGYEQYF
.,TRBJ2-7,TRBD1,TRBV13,TGTGCCAGCAGCTCAAATCAGCTGGGACAGGACCAACCCTACGAGCAGTACTTC,CASSSNQLGQDQPYEQYF
once,TRBJ1-1,.,TRBV7-2,TGTGCCAGCAGTCGGAAGACAGGGAACACTGAAGCTTTCTTT,CASSRKTGNTEAFF
.,TRBJ2-1,TRBD2,TRBV5-5,TGTGCCAGCAGCTCTCTAGCGGGGGTCTACAATGAGCAGTTCTTC,CASSSLAGVYNEQFF
.,TRBJ2-1,TRBD1,TRBV19,TGTGCCAGTAGTATACAGGGGGCGTCCTACAATGAGCAGTTCTTC,CASSIQGASYNEQFF